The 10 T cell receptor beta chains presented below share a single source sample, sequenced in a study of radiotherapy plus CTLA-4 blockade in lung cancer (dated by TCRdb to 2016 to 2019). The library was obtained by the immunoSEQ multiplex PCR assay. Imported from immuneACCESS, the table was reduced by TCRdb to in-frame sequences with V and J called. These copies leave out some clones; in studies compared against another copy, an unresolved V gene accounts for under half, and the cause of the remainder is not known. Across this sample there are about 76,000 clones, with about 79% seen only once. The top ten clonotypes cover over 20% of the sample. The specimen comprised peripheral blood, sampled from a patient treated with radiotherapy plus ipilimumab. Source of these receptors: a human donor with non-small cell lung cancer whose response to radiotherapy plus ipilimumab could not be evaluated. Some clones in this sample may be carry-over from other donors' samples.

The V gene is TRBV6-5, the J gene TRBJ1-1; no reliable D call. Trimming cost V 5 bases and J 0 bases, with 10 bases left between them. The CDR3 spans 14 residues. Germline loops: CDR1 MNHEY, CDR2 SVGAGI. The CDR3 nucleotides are TGTGCCAGCAGTCGGAACAGATTGAACACTGAAGCTTTCTTT. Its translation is CASSRNRLNTEAFF.

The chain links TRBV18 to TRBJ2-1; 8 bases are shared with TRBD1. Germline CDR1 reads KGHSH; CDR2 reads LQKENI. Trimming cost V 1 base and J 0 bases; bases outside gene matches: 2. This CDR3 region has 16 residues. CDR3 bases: TGTGCCAGCTCACCACAGACAGGGGACTCCTACAATGAGCAGTTCTTC. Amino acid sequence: CASSPQTGDSYNEQFF. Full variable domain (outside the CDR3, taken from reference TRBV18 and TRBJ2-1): NAGVMQNPRHLVRRRGQEARLRCSPMKGHSHVYWYRQLPEEGLKFMVYLQKENIIDESGMPKERFSAEFPKEGPSILRIQQVVRGDSAAYFCASSPQTGDSYNEQFFGPGTRLTVL.

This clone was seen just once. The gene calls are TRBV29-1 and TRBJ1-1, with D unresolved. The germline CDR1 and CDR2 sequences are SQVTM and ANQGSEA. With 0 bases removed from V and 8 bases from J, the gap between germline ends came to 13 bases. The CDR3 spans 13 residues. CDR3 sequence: CSVEDLGGGEAFF. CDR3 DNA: TGCAGCGTTGAAGATCTAGGCGGCGGCGAAGCTTTCTTT. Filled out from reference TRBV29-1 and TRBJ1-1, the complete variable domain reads SAVISQKPSRDICQRGTSLTIQCQVDSQVTMMFWYRQQPGQSLTLIATANQGSEATYESGFVIDKFPISRPNLTFSTLTVSNMSPEDSSIYLCSVEDLGGGEAFFGQGTRLTVV.

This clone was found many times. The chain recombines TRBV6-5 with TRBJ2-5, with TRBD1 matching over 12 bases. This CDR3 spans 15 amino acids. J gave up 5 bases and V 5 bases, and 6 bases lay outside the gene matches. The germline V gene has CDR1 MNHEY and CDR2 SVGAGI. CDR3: CASSGTGGAGETQYF. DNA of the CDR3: TGTGCCAGCAGTGGGACAGGGGGCGCCGGGGAGACCCAGTACTTC.

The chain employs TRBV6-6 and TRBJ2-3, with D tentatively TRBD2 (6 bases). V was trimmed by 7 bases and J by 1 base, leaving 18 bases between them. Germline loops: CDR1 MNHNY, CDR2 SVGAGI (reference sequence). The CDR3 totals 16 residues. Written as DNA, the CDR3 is TGTGCCAGCACCACCCCCGTGGAGGGTGGCACAGATACGCAGTATTTT. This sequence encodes CASTTPVEGGTDTQYF.

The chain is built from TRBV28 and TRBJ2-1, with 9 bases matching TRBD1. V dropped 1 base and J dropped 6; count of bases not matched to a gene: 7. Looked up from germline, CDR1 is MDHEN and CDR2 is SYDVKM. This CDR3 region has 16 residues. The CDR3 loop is CASSLSGQGRGNEQFF. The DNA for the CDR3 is TGTGCCAGCAGTTTATCGGGACAGGGTCGCGGCAATGAGCAGTTCTTC.

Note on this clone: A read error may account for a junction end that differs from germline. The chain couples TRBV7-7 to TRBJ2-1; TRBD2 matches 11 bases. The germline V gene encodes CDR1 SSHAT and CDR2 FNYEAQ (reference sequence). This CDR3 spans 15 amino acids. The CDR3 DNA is TGTGCTAGCAGCTTAGGTAGCGGGGGGGCCTATGAGCAGTTCTTC. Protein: CASSLGSGGAYEQFF.

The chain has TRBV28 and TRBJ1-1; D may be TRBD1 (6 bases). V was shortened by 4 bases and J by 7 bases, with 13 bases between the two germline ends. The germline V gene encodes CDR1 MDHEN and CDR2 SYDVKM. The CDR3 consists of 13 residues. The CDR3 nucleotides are TGTGCCAGCAGTTCCGGACAGCCGCTTGAAGCTTTCTTT. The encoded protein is CASSSGQPLEAFF.

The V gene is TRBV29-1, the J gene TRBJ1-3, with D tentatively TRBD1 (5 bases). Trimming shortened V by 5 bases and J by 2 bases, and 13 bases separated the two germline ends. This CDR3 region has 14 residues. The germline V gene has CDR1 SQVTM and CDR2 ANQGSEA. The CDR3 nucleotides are TGCAGCGTTCAAATTGGGGCGGCTGGAAACACCATATATTTT. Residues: CSVQIGAAGNTIYF.

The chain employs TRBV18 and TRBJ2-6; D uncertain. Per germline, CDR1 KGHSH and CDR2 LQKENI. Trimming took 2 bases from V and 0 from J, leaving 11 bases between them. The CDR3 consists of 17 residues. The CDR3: CASSPGRAPSGANVLTF. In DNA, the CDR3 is TGTGCCAGCTCACCAGGCCGTGCCCCCTCTGGGGCCAACGTCCTGACTTTC.